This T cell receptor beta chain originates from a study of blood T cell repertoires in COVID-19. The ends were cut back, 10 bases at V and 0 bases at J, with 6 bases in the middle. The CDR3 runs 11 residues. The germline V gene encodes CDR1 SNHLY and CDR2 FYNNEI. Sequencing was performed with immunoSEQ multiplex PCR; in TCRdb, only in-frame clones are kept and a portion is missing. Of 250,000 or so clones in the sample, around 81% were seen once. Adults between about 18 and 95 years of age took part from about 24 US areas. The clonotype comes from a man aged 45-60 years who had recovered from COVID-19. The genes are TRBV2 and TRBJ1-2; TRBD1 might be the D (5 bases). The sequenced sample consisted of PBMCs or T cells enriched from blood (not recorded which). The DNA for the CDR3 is TGTGCCACGACAGCTAACTATGGCTACACCTTC. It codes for CATTANYGYTF.